This TCR beta chain was captured in a study of CD8 T cells in ankylosing spondylitis. Study-wide points: Enrichment of disease-linked clones was reportedly significant in matched ankylosing spondylitis synovial fluid.

Looked up from germline, CDR1 is SEHNR and CDR2 is FQNEAQ (reference sequence). The CDR3 is made up of 15 amino acids. The ends were cut back, 6 bases at V and 3 bases at J, with 14 bases in the middle. This clonotype appeared many times. Its antigen is as yet unknown. Each CDR3 protein gets one entry after TCRdb re-called the 5' RACE reads with MiXCR. The sample has 40,000 or so distinct CDR3 sequences; around 10% are singletons. The TCR originated in a male donor with ankylosing spondylitis or in good health (not recorded which). The V call is TRBV7-9, the J call TRBJ2-2; D may be TRBD2 (6 bases). Material: blood, either unsorted or a sorted T cell fraction (not recorded which). CDR3 residues: CASSSHRRDTGELFF. For the CDR3, the DNA is TGTGCCAGCAGTTCGCACCGGAGGGACACCGGGGAGCTGTTTTTT.